This passage covers 19 T cell receptor beta chains from one sample sequenced in a study of T cell repertoires in cytomegalovirus infection. TCRdb reprocessed the reads via MiXCR and lists one record per CDR3 protein. The sample has some 400,000 distinct CDR3 sequences; approximately 18% are singletons. The material sequenced was PBMCs. These receptors all stem from a human donor in good health (CMV status not recorded). Some clones in this sample may be carry-over from other donors' samples.

The chain joins TRBV11-2 to TRBJ2-7; 8 bases are a match to TRBD1. This CDR3 is built from 16 residues. Per germline, CDR1 SGHAT and CDR2 FQNNGV. J lost 6 bases, V lost 5 bases, and 15 bases had no gene match. In DNA, the CDR3 is TGTGCCAGCAGCCAGACAGGGGTTGGACCGTCAGGCGAGCAGTACTTC. Translating it yields CASSQTGVGPSGEQYF.

The chain employs TRBV12-3 or TRBV12-4 and TRBJ2-2, with D perhaps matching TRBD1 (6 bases). V dropped 4 bases and J dropped 6 bases, with 15 bases sitting between them. CDR3 length: 15 residues. The CDR3 DNA reads TGTGCCAGCAGTTCCCCGGTCAAGGGGGCCGGGGAGCTGTTTTTT. Its protein product is CASSSPVKGAGELFF.

This clonotype was seen a few times. The V call is TRBV4-1, the J call TRBJ2-6, with D possibly being TRBD1 (6 bases). The CDR3 runs 20 residues. The germline gives CDR1 MGHRA, CDR2 YSYEKL. V dropped 8 bases and J dropped 0 bases, with 26 bases sitting between them. In nucleotides, the CDR3 is TGCGCCAGCGAACCAGGACCGCTACAGGGTCGAAGCTCTGGGGCCAACGTCCTGACTTTC. Protein product: CASEPGPLQGRSSGANVLTF.

This clonotype was counted between two and nine times. This chain joins TRBV5-4 and TRBJ1-6; 8 bases match TRBD1. Germline CDR1 and CDR2: SGHNT and YYREEE (reference sequence). Unmatched junction bases numbered 4, after V lost 0 bases and J lost 8 bases. This CDR3 has 15 residues. CDR3 region: CASSLDQGAHSPLHF. The CDR3 DNA is TGTGCCAGCAGCTTGGATCAGGGGGCGCATTCACCCCTCCACTTT. Based on the CDR3 plus reference TRBV5-4 and TRBJ1-6, the full variable domain is ETGVTQSPTHLIKTRGQQVTLRCSSQSGHNTVSWYQQALGQGPQFIFQYYREEENGRGNFPPRFSGLQFPNYSSELNVNALELDDSALYLCASSLDQGAHSPLHFGNGTRLTVT.

This clonotype was recorded a few times. This CDR3 reads CASSFGQGYNSPLHF. The CDR3 DNA is TGTGCCAGCAGCTTCGGACAGGGGTATAATTCACCCCTCCACTTT. This sequence joins TRBV7-2 and TRBJ1-6; TRBD1 agrees at 9 bases. This CDR3 is 15 amino acids long. The germline V gene has CDR1 SGHTA and CDR2 FQGNSA. Unmatched junction bases numbered 1, after V lost 3 bases and J lost 4 bases.

This chain joins TRBV7-9 and TRBJ2-7; D might be TRBD1 (5 bases). Per germline, CDR1 SEHNR and CDR2 FQNEAQ (reference sequence). Trimming took 3 bases from V and 5 from J, leaving 11 bases between them. The CDR3 runs 13 residues. Here the CDR3 reads CASSLGQYDEQYF. The CDR3 DNA sequence: TGTGCCAGCAGCTTGGGGCAGTACGACGAGCAGTACTTC.

The table lists this clonotype with a few counts. V and J are TRBV12-3 or TRBV12-4 and TRBJ2-3; D may be TRBD1 (5 bases). The CDR3 runs to 16 residues. Trimming took off 5 bases at V and 0 bases at J, with 15 bases between the two ends. In DNA, the CDR3 is TGTGCCAGCAGTCGTAGCAGGGTGTGGAGCACAGATACGCAGTATTTT. Translating it yields CASSRSRVWSTDTQYF.

V and J are TRBV19 and TRBJ2-1, with TRBD2 identical over 9 bases. In germline, CDR1 is LNHDA, CDR2 SQIVND (reference sequence). The J segment lost 1 base and the V segment lost 5 bases, leaving 6 bases of the junction unmatched. The CDR3 runs 16 residues. DNA of the CDR3: TGTGCCAGTAGTGGACTAGCGCAGTTTTCCTACAATGAGCAGTTCTTC. Translation: CASSGLAQFSYNEQFF.

This clonotype came up many times. The chain links TRBV28 to TRBJ2-7; tentative D call: TRBD2 (6 bases). The CDR3 has 15 residues. Germline assignment: CDR1 MDHEN and CDR2 SYDVKM. V lost 3 bases, J lost 2 bases, and 14 bases lay in between. The CDR3 DNA reads TGTGCCAGCAGTTTTCTGAGTGGGGGGACCTACGAGCAGTACTTC. Its protein is CASSFLSGGTYEQYF.

The chain uses TRBV10-3 and TRBJ2-3, with 9 nucleotides matching TRBD2. The CDR3 has 14 residues. J was trimmed by 6 bases and V by 5 bases; bases with no gene match: 6. Germline V gene lookup returns CDR1 ENHRY and CDR2 SYGVKD. DNA of the CDR3: TGTGCCATCAGTCTAGCGGGACTGACGGATACGCAGTATTTT. This codes for CAISLAGLTDTQYF.

This clonotype occurred many times. The chain has TRBV7-2 and TRBJ1-4, with a possible D match to TRBD1 (6 bases). Germline CDR1 is SGHTA and CDR2 is FQGNSA. Trimming took off 5 bases at V and 2 bases at J, with 18 bases between the two ends. The CDR3 has 17 residues. In DNA, the CDR3 is TGTGCCAGCAGCCCGCGGCGGGGGCGGGTGACTAATGAAAAACTGTTTTTT. Translating gives CASSPRRGRVTNEKLFF.

This clonotype has just one count. The chain is built from TRBV27 and TRBJ1-5; 7 bases align to TRBD1. CDR3 length equals 17 residues. The trim removed 5 bases at V and 1 base at J, leaving 11 bases unmatched. Germline V gene sequence: CDR1 MNHEY, CDR2 SMNVEV (reference sequence). The CDR3 reads CASSTIYRGPSNQPQHF. The CDR3 DNA reads TGTGCCAGCAGTACGATCTACAGGGGCCCGAGCAATCAGCCCCAGCATTTT.

This clonotype was seen more than once but under ten times. This rearrangement joins TRBV7-9 to TRBJ2-1; D unresolved. V lost 3 bases to trimming and J lost 5 bases, with 8 bases between them. This CDR3 region has 13 residues. CDR1 is SEHNR, CDR2 FQNEAQ, per germline (reference sequence). CDR3 DNA: TGTGCCAGCAGCTTCGGCCAGAACAATGAGCAGTTCTTC. Amino acids: CASSFGQNNEQFF.

This clonotype came up a few times. The rearrangement joins TRBV5-1 to TRBJ1-4; D is ambiguous. Trimming shortened V by 4 bases and J by 7 bases, and 11 bases separated the two germline ends. The CDR3 spans 13 residues. Germline-derived CDR1 and CDR2 are SGHRS and YFSETQ. The CDR3 DNA follows: TGCGCCAGCAGCCAAGGATCTCCTGAAAAACTGTTTTTT. This gives the protein CASSQGSPEKLFF.

The V gene is TRBV12-3 or TRBV12-4, the J gene TRBJ1-1; D remains ambiguous. Trimming removed 5 bases at V and 3 bases at J, with 10 bases between. The CDR3 is 13 residues long. The CDR3 nucleotides are TGTGCCAGCAGTATCCAAAGCTACACTGAAGCTTTCTTT. Translated, it gives CASSIQSYTEAFF.

This clonotype was counted ten times or more. The chain joins TRBV7-7 to TRBJ1-3; 7 bases are shared with TRBD1. This CDR3 has 15 residues. Trimming took 5 bases from V and 4 from J; bases not matched to a gene: 8. Germline CDR1 and CDR2: SSHAT and FNYEAQ (reference sequence). CDR3 loop: CASSRNRGSGNTIYF. CDR3 DNA sequence: TGTGCCAGCAGCCGAAACAGGGGAAGCGGAAACACCATATATTTT.

This clonotype has just a few counts. The rearrangement links TRBV20-1 to TRBJ2-3, with 9 bases fitting TRBD2. The CDR3 has 15 residues. Losses at the gene ends were 2 bases for V and 3 bases for J; bases not matched to a gene: 6. Germline V gene sequence: CDR1 DFQATT, CDR2 SNEGSKA (reference sequence). Here the CDR3 reads CSARMRGRGTDTQYF. CDR3 nucleotides: TGCAGTGCTAGAATGCGCGGGAGGGGAACAGATACGCAGTATTTT.

There are many counts of this clonotype. The chain joins TRBV7-2 to TRBJ2-5; TRBD1 agrees at 7 bases. J was trimmed by 5 bases and V by 7 bases; bases with no gene match: 7. This CDR3 has 13 amino acids. Germline V gene lookup returns CDR1 SGHTA and CDR2 FQGNSA. CDR3 nucleotide sequence: TGTGCCAGCACCATCCAGGGGGTGGAGACCCAGTACTTC. Its protein product is CASTIQGVETQYF.

The CDR3: CASSLRSVQWPGNTIYF. DNA of the CDR3: TGTGCCAGCAGTTTAAGGTCGGTACAGTGGCCTGGAAACACCATATATTTT. The rearrangement links TRBV12-3 or TRBV12-4 to TRBJ1-3; D is unclear. The CDR3 length is 17 residues. V was pared by 2 bases and J by 2 bases, with 16 bases between.